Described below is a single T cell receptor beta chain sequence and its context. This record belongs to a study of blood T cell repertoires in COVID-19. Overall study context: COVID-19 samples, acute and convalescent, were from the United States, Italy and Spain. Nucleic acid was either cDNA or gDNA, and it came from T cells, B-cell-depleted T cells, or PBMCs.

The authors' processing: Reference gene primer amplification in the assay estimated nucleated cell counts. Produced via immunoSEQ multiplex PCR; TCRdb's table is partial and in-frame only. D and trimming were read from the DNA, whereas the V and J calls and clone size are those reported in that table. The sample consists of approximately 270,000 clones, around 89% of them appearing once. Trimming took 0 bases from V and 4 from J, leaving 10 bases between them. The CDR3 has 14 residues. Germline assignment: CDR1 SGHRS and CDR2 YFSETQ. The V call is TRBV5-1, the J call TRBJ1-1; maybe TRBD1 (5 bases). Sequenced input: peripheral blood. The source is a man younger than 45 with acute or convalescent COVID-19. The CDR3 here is CASSLDPRATEAFF. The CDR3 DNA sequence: TGCGCCAGCAGCTTGGATCCCAGGGCCACTGAAGCTTTCTTT.